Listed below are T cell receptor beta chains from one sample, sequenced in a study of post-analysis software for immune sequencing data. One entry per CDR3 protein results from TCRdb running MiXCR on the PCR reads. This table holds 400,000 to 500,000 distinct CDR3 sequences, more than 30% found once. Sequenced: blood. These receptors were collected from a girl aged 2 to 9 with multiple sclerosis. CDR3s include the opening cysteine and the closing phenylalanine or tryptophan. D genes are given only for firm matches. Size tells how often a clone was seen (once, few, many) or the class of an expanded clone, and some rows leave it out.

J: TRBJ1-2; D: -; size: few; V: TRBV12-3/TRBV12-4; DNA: TGTGCCAGCAGCCCTAGCGTACGAGTCAGCAATAACTATGGCTACACCTTC; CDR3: CASSPSVRVSNNYGYTF
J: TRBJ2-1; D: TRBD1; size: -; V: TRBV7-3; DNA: TGTGCCAGCAGCTTAAGGGGACAGGGGAGCCACAGTGAGCAGTTCTTC; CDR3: CASSLRGQGSHSEQFF
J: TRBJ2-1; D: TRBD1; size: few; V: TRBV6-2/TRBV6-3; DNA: TGTGCCAGCAGCCTCTGGGGGACAGAAAATGAGCAGTTCTTC; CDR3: CASSLWGTENEQFF
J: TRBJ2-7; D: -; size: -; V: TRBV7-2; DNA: TGTGCCAGCAGCTTAGACGACAGTTCCTACGAGCAGTACTTC; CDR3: CASSLDDSSYEQYF
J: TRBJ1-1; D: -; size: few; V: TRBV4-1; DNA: TGCGCCAGCAGCCAGGATTTGGGAACTGAAGCTTTCTTT; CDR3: CASSQDLGTEAFF
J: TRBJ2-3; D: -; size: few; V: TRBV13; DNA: TGTGCCAGCAGCTTAGGGGAATTTGGCACAGGTACGCAGTATTTT; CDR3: CASSLGEFGTGTQYF
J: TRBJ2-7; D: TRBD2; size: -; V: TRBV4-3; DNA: TGCGCCAGCAGCCAAGACAGGCGGGAGCGGTACGAGCAGTACTTC; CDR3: CASSQDRRERYEQYF
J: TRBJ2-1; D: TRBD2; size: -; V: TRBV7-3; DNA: TGTGCCAGCAGCTCCCTAGCGGAGCTCCACAATGAGCAGTTCTTC; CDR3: CASSSLAELHNEQFF
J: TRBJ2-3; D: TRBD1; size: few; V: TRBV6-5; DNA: TGTGCCAGCAGTTACTCACAGGGGGGAGATACGCAGTATTTT; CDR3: CASSYSQGGDTQYF
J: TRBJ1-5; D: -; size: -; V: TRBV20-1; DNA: TGCAGTGCTAGAGGCCCTTCAGGGCAAAGCCAGCCCCAGCATTTT; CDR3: CSARGPSGQSQPQHF
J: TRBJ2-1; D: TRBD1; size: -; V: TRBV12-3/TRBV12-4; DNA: TGTGCCAGCAGGAAGGGACAGGGTGGTGGCCCCATTCGGTTCTTC; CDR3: CASRKGQGGGPIRFF
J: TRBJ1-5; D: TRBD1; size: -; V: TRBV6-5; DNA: TGTGCCAGCAGTTACCATCACAGGGGGGGATATAGCAATCAGCCCCAGCATTTT; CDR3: CASSYHHRGGYSNQPQHF
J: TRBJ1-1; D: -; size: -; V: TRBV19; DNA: TGTGCCAGTAGTGTCTTCCGAGACACTGAAGCTTTCTTT; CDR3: CASSVFRDTEAFF
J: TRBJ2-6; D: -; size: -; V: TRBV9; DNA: TGTGCCAGCAGCGTAGGCGGCCGGAGCTCTGGGGCCAACGTCCTGACTTTC; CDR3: CASSVGGRSSGANVLTF
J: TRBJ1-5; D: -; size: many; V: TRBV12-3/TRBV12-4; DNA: TGTGCCAGCAGTTTAAGGGGTGGCAATCAGCCCCAGCATTTT; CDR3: CASSLRGGNQPQHF
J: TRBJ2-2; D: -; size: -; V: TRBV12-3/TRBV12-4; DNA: TGTGCCAGCAGTTTAATTCCCGGAGGAGGTACCGGGGAGCTGTTTTTT; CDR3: CASSLIPGGGTGELFF
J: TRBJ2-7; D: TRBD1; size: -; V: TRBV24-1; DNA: TGTGCCACCAGTGATTGGGGACAGGGGGCATACGAGCAGTACTTC; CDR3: CATSDWGQGAYEQYF
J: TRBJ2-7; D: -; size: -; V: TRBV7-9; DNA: TGTGCCAGCAGCTTATGTGACGCCTTCTACCTCGAGCAGTACTTC; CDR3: CASSLCDAFYLEQYF
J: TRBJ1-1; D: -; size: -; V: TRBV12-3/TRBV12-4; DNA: TGTGCCAGCAGTCCGTTCGAGGACACTGAAGCTTTCTTT; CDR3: CASSPFEDTEAFF
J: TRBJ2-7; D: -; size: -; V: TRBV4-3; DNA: TGCGCCAGCGGCCCCGATACAGGATTCAACTCCTACGAGCAGTACTTC; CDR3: CASGPDTGFNSYEQYF
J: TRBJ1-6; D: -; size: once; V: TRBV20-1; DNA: TGCAGTGCTAGCGACTCGAGCTCCTATAATTCACCCCTCCACTTT; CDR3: CSASDSSSYNSPLHF
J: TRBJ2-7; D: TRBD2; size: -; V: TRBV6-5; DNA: TGTGCCAGCAGTCGGACTAGCGGTCCCTACGAGCAGTACTTC; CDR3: CASSRTSGPYEQYF
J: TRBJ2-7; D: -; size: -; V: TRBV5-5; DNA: TGTGCCAGCAGCTTTGGTCCCCTCGAGCAGTACTTC; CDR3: CASSFGPLEQYF
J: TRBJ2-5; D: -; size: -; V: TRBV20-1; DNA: TGCAGTGCTAGGTCCACTGGAGGGGGGAAACGACAAGAGACCCAGTACTTC; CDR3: CSARSTGGGKRQETQYF
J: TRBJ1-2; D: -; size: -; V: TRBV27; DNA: TGTGCCAGCAGTGCGGACAGAGCGGGGGACGCTTATTTTTATGGCTACACCTTC; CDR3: CASSADRAGDAYFYGYTF
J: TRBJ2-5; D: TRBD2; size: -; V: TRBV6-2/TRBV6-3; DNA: TGTGCCAGCAGTTACCGCGGGAGTCCGGTGGAGACCCAGTACTTC; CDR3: CASSYRGSPVETQYF
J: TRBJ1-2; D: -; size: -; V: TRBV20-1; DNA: TGCAGGGCGGGGGGGAACAACTATGGCTACACCTTC; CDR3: CRAGGNNYGYTF
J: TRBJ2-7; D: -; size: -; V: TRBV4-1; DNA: TGCGCCAGCAGCCAATATTTGGCCTACCTCTACGAGCAGTACTTC; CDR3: CASSQYLAYLYEQYF
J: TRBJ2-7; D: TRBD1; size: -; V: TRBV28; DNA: TGTGCCAGCAGTTTACCAGGGGGCGACTCCTACGAGCAGTACTTC; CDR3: CASSLPGGDSYEQYF
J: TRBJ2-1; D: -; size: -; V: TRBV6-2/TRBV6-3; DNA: TGTGCCAGCAGTTACCGCCTCTTAGGATACAATGAGCGGTTCTTC; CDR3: CASSYRLLGYNERFF
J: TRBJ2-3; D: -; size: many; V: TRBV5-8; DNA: TGTGCCAGCAGCTTGTGGGAGAGCTGGACAGATACGCAGTATTTT; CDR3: CASSLWESWTDTQYF
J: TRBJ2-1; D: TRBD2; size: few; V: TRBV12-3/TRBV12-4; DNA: TGTGCCAGCAGTCCGGGACTAGCGGCTAGCAATGAGCAGTTCTTC; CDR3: CASSPGLAASNEQFF
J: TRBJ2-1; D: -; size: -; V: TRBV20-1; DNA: TGCAGTGCTAGCACCGGGTATGAGCAGTTCTTC; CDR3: CSASTGYEQFF
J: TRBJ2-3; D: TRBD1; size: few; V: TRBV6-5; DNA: TGTGCCAGCAGTTACCACAGGACAGGGGCCCCCTCTCGACGTGTGGATACGCAGTATTTT; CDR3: CASSYHRTGAPSRRVDTQYF
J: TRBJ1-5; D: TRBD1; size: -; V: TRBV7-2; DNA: TGTGCCAGCAGCCGGAAGGGACAGAGCAATCAGCCCCAGCATTTT; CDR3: CASSRKGQSNQPQHF
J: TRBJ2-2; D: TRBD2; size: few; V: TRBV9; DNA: TGTGCCAGCAGCGTAGTCGCGGGAGTGGCCGGGGAGCTGTTTTTT; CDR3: CASSVVAGVAGELFF
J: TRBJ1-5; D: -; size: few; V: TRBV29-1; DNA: TGCAGCGTAGCCTGGGGGAGGGTGAATCAGCCCCAGCATTTT; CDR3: CSVAWGRVNQPQHF
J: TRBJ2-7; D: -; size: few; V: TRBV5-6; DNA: TGTGCCAGCAGCTTGGTCAGCTTCTACGAGCAGTACTTC; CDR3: CASSLVSFYEQYF
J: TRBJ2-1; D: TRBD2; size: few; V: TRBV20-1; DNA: TGCAGTGCTTTTAGCGGGAGGGCCAGCAATGAGCAGTTCTTC; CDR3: CSAFSGRASNEQFF
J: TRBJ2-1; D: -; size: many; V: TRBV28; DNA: TGTGCCAGCAGTTTGGGGGGAGGCTACAATGAGCAGTTCTTC; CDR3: CASSLGGGYNEQFF
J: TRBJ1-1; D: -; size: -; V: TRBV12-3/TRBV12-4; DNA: TGTGCCAGCAGTTTCTTCAGTCCCACAGGGCAAGAAACTGAAGCTTTCTTT; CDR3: CASSFFSPTGQETEAFF
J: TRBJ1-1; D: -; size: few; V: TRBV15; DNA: TGTGCCACCAGCAGGCCGGACATCACCACTGAAGCTTTCTTT; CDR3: CATSRPDITTEAFF
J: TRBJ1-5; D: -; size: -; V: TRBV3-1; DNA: TGTGCCAGCAGCCAAAGGGGGAGTCAGCCCCAGCATTTT; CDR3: CASSQRGSQPQHF
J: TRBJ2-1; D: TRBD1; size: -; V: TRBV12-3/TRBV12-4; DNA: TGTGCCGGCAGTTTGGACAGGGACAATGAGCAGTTCTTC; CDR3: CAGSLDRDNEQFF
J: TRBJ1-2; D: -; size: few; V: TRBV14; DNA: TGTGCCAGCAGCGGCGGAGCCAGGGACTATGGCTACACCTTC; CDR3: CASSGGARDYGYTF
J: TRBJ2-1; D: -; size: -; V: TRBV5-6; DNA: TGTGCCAGCAGCTTGGCGGGAGTAGACAATGAGCAGTTCTTC; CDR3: CASSLAGVDNEQFF
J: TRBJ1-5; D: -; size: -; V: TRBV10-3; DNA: TGTGCCATCAGAGAGGGGTTGAATCAGCCCCAGCATTTT; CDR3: CAIREGLNQPQHF
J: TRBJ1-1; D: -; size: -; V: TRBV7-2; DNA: TGTGCCAGCAGCTTATGGGCCTCCCCGAACACTGAAGCTTTCTTT; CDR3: CASSLWASPNTEAFF
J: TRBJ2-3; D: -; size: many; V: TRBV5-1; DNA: TGCGCCAGCAGCTTTGGGGACAGCACAGATACGCAGTATTTT; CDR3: CASSFGDSTDTQYF
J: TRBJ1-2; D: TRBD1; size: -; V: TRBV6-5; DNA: TGTGCCAGCAGTCAGGCCAGGGGGGCTAACTATGGCTACACCTTC; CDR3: CASSQARGANYGYTF
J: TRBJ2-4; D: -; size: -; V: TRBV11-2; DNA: TGTGCCAGCAGCTTAGGGGAGCCTCGGGACATTCAGTACTTC; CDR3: CASSLGEPRDIQYF
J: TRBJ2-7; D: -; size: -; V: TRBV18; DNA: TGTGCCAGCTCACTGGTAGGGTACAACGAGCAGTACTTC; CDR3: CASSLVGYNEQYF
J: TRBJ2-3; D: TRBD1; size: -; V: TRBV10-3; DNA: TGTGCCATCAGTGAGTCAGGGGACAGGACCACAGATACGCAGTATTTT; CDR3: CAISESGDRTTDTQYF
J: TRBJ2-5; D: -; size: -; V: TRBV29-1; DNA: TGCAGCGTTGAAGGGCTAGCTGAGGAAGAGACCCAGTACTTC; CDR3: CSVEGLAEEETQYF
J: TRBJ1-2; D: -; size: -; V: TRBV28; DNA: TGTGCCAGCAGTTACAGGGTTGGCTACACCTTC; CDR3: CASSYRVGYTF